The source of this TCR beta chain is a study of T cells in Graves' hyperthyroidism and ophthalmopathy. This clonotype came up many times. The V and J ends lost 8 bases and 7 bases, in that order; junction bases with no gene match: 8. The CDR3 sequence is 11 residues long. Per the germline V gene, CDR1 is DFQATT and CDR2 is SNEGSKA (reference sequence). The study based diagnoses on clinical symptoms, serum thyroxine and TRAb, thyroid ultrasound and orbital computed tomography. RNA transcripts yielded amplified TCR beta CDR3 regions. TCR CDR3 underwent first-round RT-PCR with the HTBI primer set. TCRdb re-derived calls from the multiplex PCR reads in MiXCR, one entry per CDR3 protein. The sample yields about 600,000 distinct CDR3 sequences, more than 15% seen once.

Sequencing was done on a sample of blood. The chain carries TRBV20-1 and TRBJ2-7, with 7 bases lining up with TRBD2. This receptor was obtained from a woman between 35 and 50 years old with Graves' ophthalmopathy. CDR3 region: CSWAGAWEQYF. The CDR3 nucleotides read TGCAGTTGGGCGGGAGCTTGGGAGCAGTACTTC.